This T cell receptor beta chain emerged from a study of T cell responses to AZD1222 COVID-19 vaccine. The study's findings and limits: In the spike-specific TCR repertoire, nearly half reportedly target unmutated variant regions. Spike-spanning, vaccine-associated CD4 TCRs were dominant at 160-218 and 743-854. Just 5 to 7 AZD1222 recipients were seropositive at baseline. The peak T cell response came first, and repertoires were sampled only after it.

The V end lost 7 bases, the J end lost 0 bases, and 16 bases lay between the germline ends. The germline gives CDR1 MDHEN, CDR2 SYDVKM. This CDR3 comprises 16 residues. Assay used: immunoSEQ multiplex PCR; TCRdb lists only in-frame clones, some missing. The sample gives 110,000 to 150,000 clones, approximately 93% of which show up once; 12% is in the top ten. Comments on this clone: Its matching antigen is unknown.

The chain uses TRBV28 and TRBJ1-5, with D tentatively TRBD1 (6 bases). The starting material was peripheral blood, obtained after recovery from COVID-19. The receptor was isolated from an adult who had recovered from COVID-19. CDR3 nucleotides: TGTGCCAGCACCCTAGGGGGGCCCTATAGCAATCAGCCCCAGCATTTT. Translated: CASTLGGPYSNQPQHF. Together with reference TRBV28 and TRBJ1-5, the CDR3 gives the full variable domain: DVKVTQSSRYLVKRTGEKVFLECVQDMDHENMFWYRQDPGLGLRLIYFSYDVKMKEKGDIPEGYSVSREKKERFSLILESASTNQTSMYLCASTLGGPYSNQPQHFGDGTRLSIL.